These T cell receptor beta chains were read from a single sample in a study of human T cells and chemical hapten exposure. In TCRdb, the RACE reads were re-called with MiXCR into one record per CDR3 protein. Of some 300,000 distinct CDR3 sequences detected, roughly 6% appear once; the ten largest clones hold about 8.7%. The sample was whole blood, taken in connection with sensitization to the hapten diphenylcyclopropenone (DPC). The receptors here all came from a woman younger than 30 with alopecia areata. Some clones in this sample may be carry-over from other donors' samples. Both conserved end residues are trimmed from each CDR3. Size values are once, few and many counts, or a class for expanded clones, and some rows have none.

clone_size	v_call	cdr3_length	j_call	cdr3_aa
many	TRBV10-3	12	TRBJ1-6	AIREGQGNSPLH
few	TRBV28	13	TRBJ2-6	ASSSPSAGANVLT
few	TRBV14	14	TRBJ2-1	ASSSSPDRVFNEQF
many	TRBV6-6	13	TRBJ2-3	ASSSRTSGGDTQY
many	TRBV6-2/TRBV6-3	12	TRBJ2-7	ASSNPPRGNEQY
-	TRBV7-8	12	TRBJ2-3	ASSPTWGQDTQY
many	TRBV21-1	15	TRBJ1-4	ASSNRTGGPTNEKLF
few	TRBV3-1	14	TRBJ2-1	ASSLRRLWGGDEQF
-	TRBV6-5	10	TRBJ2-1	ASSRTSDEQF
many	TRBV9	12	TRBJ2-7	ASSIWDGSYEQY
many	TRBV20-1	12	TRBJ2-3	SASNQRGEDTQY
many	TRBV7-2	13	TRBJ2-5	ASSSNMGSQETQY
many	TRBV6-2/TRBV6-3	9	TRBJ2-4	ASSPGTVQY
few	TRBV7-8	13	TRBJ1-5	ASSWTGDSNQPQH
many	TRBV18	11	TRBJ1-2	ASSPGDNYGYT
-	TRBV4-1	12	TRBJ1-4	ASSRDESNEKLF
many	TRBV11-2	13	TRBJ2-1	ASRRTGRVRSEQF
many	TRBV4-3	12	TRBJ2-3	ASSDSEGPDTQY
many	TRBV12-3/TRBV12-4	10	TRBJ2-4	ASSIDYNIQY
-	TRBV29-1	10	TRBJ1-4	SAVDSYEKLF
-	TRBV6-2/TRBV6-3	13	TRBJ1-1	ASSYWGRGLSEAF
-	TRBV7-9	10	TRBJ2-4	ASSLLGYIQY